A single sample is the source of the 32 T cell receptor beta chains below, sequenced in a study of blood T cell repertoires in COVID-19. Assay used: immunoSEQ multiplex PCR; TCRdb lists only in-frame clones, some missing. This sample has more than 85,000 clones; about 85% occur once, and the top ten carry around an eighth. Sequencing input: peripheral blood. The source is a human donor in a cohort sampled during active COVID-19.

This chain links TRBV9 with TRBJ1-4, with D possibly matching TRBD1 (6 bases). In germline, CDR1 is SGDLS, CDR2 YYNGEE. The CDR3 is 19 residues long. Trimming stripped 3 bases from V and 3 bases from J, with 24 bases between. CDR3 coding DNA: TGTGCCAGCAGCGGCTACCAGGGGAGGGGACCCAAGGCTAATGAAAAACTGTTTTTT. Its protein product is CASSGYQGRGPKANEKLFF.

The genes are TRBV18 and TRBJ1-1; no definite D call. Looked up from germline, CDR1 is KGHSH and CDR2 is LQKENI. V gave up 1 base and J gave up 1 base, with 4 bases separating them. The CDR3 runs 13 residues. CDR3 bases: TGTGCCAGCTCACCACAGAGGAACACTGAAGCTTTCTTT. Translation: CASSPQRNTEAFF.

V gene TRBV14 combines with J gene TRBJ1-2; the match to TRBD1 covers 7 bases. The germline CDR1 and CDR2 sequences are SGHDN and FVKESK. Trimming took 4 bases from V and 6 from J; bases not matched to a gene: 8. The length of the CDR3 is 14 residues. CDR3 coding DNA: TGTGCCAGCAGCCTAGACAGGGTTCTGGATGGCTACACCTTC. Amino acids: CASSLDRVLDGYTF.

In DNA, the CDR3 is TGTGCCAGCAGTGACCCTGAAGGGCTAGCGGACGAGCAGTACTTC. It is translated as CASSDPEGLADEQYF. The chain couples TRBV6-4 to TRBJ2-7; TRBD2 matches 7 bases. Germline CDR1 is MRHNA and CDR2 is SNTAGT. The V segment lost 2 bases and the J segment 5 bases; nucleotides outside the gene matches: 9. The CDR3 length is 15 residues.

The J gene is TRBJ2-1, the V gene TRBV5-4; possibly TRBD1 for D (6 bases). Germline CDR1 reads SGHNT; CDR2 reads YYREEE (reference sequence). The V gene lost 5 bases and the J gene lost 13 bases, with 19 bases spanning the gap. The CDR3 extends over 13 amino acids. DNA of the CDR3: TGTGCCAGCAGATCCGAGGGGGACCTGTCACAGTTCTTC. Translation: CASRSEGDLSQFF.

This chain links TRBV7-2 with TRBJ2-1, with TRBD2 as a possible D gene (7 bases). Looked up from germline, CDR1 is SGHTA and CDR2 is FQGNSA. The V gene lost 2 bases and the J gene lost 4 bases, with 12 bases spanning the gap. The CDR3 runs to 15 residues. The DNA of the CDR3 is TGTGCCAGCAGCTTAATGGGGGGGCCATACAATGAGCAGTTCTTC. This translates into CASSLMGGPYNEQFF.

This sequence joins TRBV2 and TRBJ2-2, with D tentatively TRBD2 (6 bases). Trimming took 3 bases from V and 4 from J, leaving 15 bases between them. This CDR3 has 16 amino acids. Germline assignment: CDR1 SNHLY and CDR2 FYNNEI. DNA of the CDR3: TGTGCCAGCAGTGATGGCCAGGGAGCGGGCACCGGGGAGCTGTTTTTT. Translating gives CASSDGQGAGTGELFF.

This chain links TRBV3-1 (or the pseudogene TRBV3-2) with TRBJ2-1; 12 bases map to TRBD2. CDR1 and CDR2 from the germline V gene are LGHDT and YNNKEL (reference sequence). This CDR3 is 17 amino acids long. The junction had 8 bases not matched to a gene; V was cut back by 0 bases and J by 8 bases. CDR3 residues: CASSQEMGLAGGDEQFF. As DNA, the CDR3 is TGTGCCAGCAGCCAAGAAATGGGGCTAGCGGGGGGGGATGAGCAGTTCTTC.

This chain links TRBV18 with TRBJ2-1, with 12 bases that match TRBD2. The V gene's germline CDR1 is KGHSH and CDR2 LQKENI. V was clipped by 4 bases and J by 7 bases; unmatched bases: 11. The CDR3 loop spans 17 amino acids. The CDR3 DNA is TGTGCCAGCTCACGGGGGGCCCGGACTAGCGGGAATAATGAGCAGTTCTTC. This translates into CASSRGARTSGNNEQFF.

The J gene is TRBJ1-1, the V gene TRBV2, with 11 bases that match TRBD1. The J segment lost 0 bases and the V segment lost 6 bases, leaving 6 bases of the junction unmatched. Germline CDR1 reads SNHLY; CDR2 reads FYNNEI. The CDR3 runs 16 residues. The CDR3 DNA is TGTGCCAGCAGGGACGGACAGGGGGCTTTGAACACTGAAGCTTTCTTT. This gives the protein CASRDGQGALNTEAFF.

There are a few counts of this clone. This chain joins TRBV4-2 and TRBJ1-5; 8 nucleotides line up with TRBD1. Trimming removed 0 bases from V and 3 bases from J; junction bases left unmatched: 4. The CDR3 extends over 16 amino acids. Looked up from germline, CDR1 is LGHNA and CDR2 is YNFKEQ. CDR3 in amino acids: CASSQEGQGDNQPQHF. The CDR3 nucleotides read TGTGCCAGCAGCCAAGAAGGACAGGGAGACAATCAGCCCCAGCATTTT.

The chain employs TRBV6-4 and TRBJ2-5, with 10 bases aligning to TRBD2. This CDR3 is 20 amino acids long. With 4 bases clipped from V and 4 bases from J, the junction kept 21 bases outside the gene matches. Germline CDR1 is MRHNA and CDR2 is SNTAGT. The CDR3 reads CASSGGGAASGRRGGETQYF. CDR3 DNA: TGTGCCAGCAGTGGAGGGGGGGCGGCTAGCGGGAGAAGGGGGGGAGAGACCCAGTACTTC.

The gene calls are TRBV15 and TRBJ2-3, with 9 positions matching TRBD1. Germline CDR1 LNHNV, CDR2 YYDKDF (reference sequence). With 5 bases clipped from V and 4 bases from J, the junction kept 10 bases outside the gene matches. This CDR3 comprises 16 residues. The DNA for the CDR3 is TGTGCCACCAGCTGGGTTGAGGACAGGGGTGCAGATACGCAGTATTTT. It codes for CATSWVEDRGADTQYF.

The V call is TRBV4-2, the J call TRBJ1-3, with D possibly TRBD1 on 5 matching bases. The V gene lost 1 base and the J gene lost 4 bases, with 14 bases spanning the gap. CDR1 is LGHNA and CDR2 is YNFKEQ in the germline V gene. The CDR3 sequence is 16 residues long. The CDR3 loop reads CASSQVRAGSGNTIYF. In DNA, the CDR3 is TGTGCCAGCAGCCAAGTTCGGGCAGGGTCAGGAAACACCATATATTTT.

This chain joins TRBV4-1 and TRBJ2-7; D not resolved. V was shortened by 0 bases and J by 4 bases, with 13 bases between the two germline ends. The germline CDR1 and CDR2 sequences are MGHRA and YSYEKL. The CDR3 covers 15 residues. The CDR3 here is CASSQEVGKIYEQYF. For the CDR3, the DNA is TGCGCCAGCAGCCAAGAGGTTGGCAAGATTTACGAGCAGTACTTC.

This clone was counted a few times. This chain connects TRBV30 to TRBJ1-6; no clear D gene. The length of the CDR3 is 13 residues. The ends were cut back, 2 bases at V and 10 bases at J, with 12 bases in the middle. The germline gives CDR1 GTSNPN, CDR2 SVGIG (reference sequence). The CDR3: CAWSTTGDSPLHF. DNA of the CDR3: TGTGCCTGGAGTACCACGGGTGACTCACCCCTCCACTTT.

V usage is TRBV11-3 and J usage is TRBJ1-1; D remains unclear. This CDR3 region has 18 residues. Germline CDR1 and CDR2: SGHNT and YENEEA. V was clipped by 3 bases and J by 3 bases, with 23 bases between them. CDR3 region: CASSFSEGRVWFYTEAFF. For the CDR3, the DNA is TGTGCCAGCAGCTTTTCCGAAGGGAGGGTCTGGTTTTACACTGAAGCTTTCTTT.

This clone was counted between two and nine times. This chain's CDR3 is CASSQLLGSGANVLTF. As DNA, the CDR3 is TGCGCCAGCAGCCAACTACTTGGGAGCGGGGCCAACGTCCTGACTTTC. The chain uses TRBV4-3 and TRBJ2-6; weak D call: TRBD2 (5 bases). The CDR3 sequence is 16 residues long. The germline V and J ends were trimmed by 2 bases and 4 bases, with 12 bases remaining between them. Per the germline V gene, CDR1 is LGHNA and CDR2 is YSLEER.

CDR3 amino acids: CASSRDRGREKLFF. The DNA for the CDR3 is TGTGCCAGTAGTCGGGACAGGGGGCGTGAAAAACTGTTTTTT. The chain is built from TRBV19 and TRBJ1-4, with 12 bases lining up with TRBD1. CDR1 is LNHDA, CDR2 SQIVND, per germline (reference sequence). With V trimmed by 5 bases and J by 7 bases, 2 bases remained unmatched. The length of the CDR3 is 14 residues. Looking up the rest from reference TRBV19 and TRBJ1-4 gives the full variable domain: DGGITQSPKYLFRKEGQNVTLSCEQNLNHDAMYWYRQDPGQGLRLIYYSQIVNDFQKGDIAEGYSVSREKKESFPLTVTSAQKNPTAFYLCASSRDRGREKLFFGSGTQLSVL.

The chain links TRBV9 to TRBJ2-1; possible D gene TRBD2, 7 bases. This CDR3 is built from 14 residues. Germline CDR1 reads SGDLS; CDR2 reads YYNGEE. The V and J ends lost 3 bases and 9 bases respectively, with 16 bases between them. CDR3 region: CASSEGTTGTEQFF. The CDR3 nucleotides read TGTGCCAGCAGCGAGGGGACTACAGGGACTGAGCAGTTCTTC.

The chain combines TRBV5-6 with TRBJ1-3; D is unclear. The CDR3 loop spans 15 amino acids. The V end was cut by 0 bases, the J end by 0 bases, with 7 bases between. From germline, CDR1 is SGHDT and CDR2 YYEEEE. The CDR3 here is CASSLGAVSGNTIYF. DNA for the CDR3: TGTGCCAGCAGCTTGGGGGCAGTCTCTGGAAACACCATATATTTT.

This chain joins TRBV6-2 or TRBV6-3 and TRBJ1-4; D is uncertain. The CDR3 totals 15 residues. Germline CDR1 MNHEY, CDR2 SVGEGT. V shed 2 bases and J shed 0 bases, with 7 bases lying between them. The CDR3 loop is CASSYRRATNEKLFF. In DNA form, the CDR3 reads TGTGCCAGCAGTTACCGACGGGCAACTAATGAAAAACTGTTTTTT.

DNA of the CDR3: TGTGCCAGCAGTTACGGCAGGGGTGGATATGGCTACACCTTC. This translates into CASSYGRGGYGYTF. V gene TRBV6-5 combines with J gene TRBJ1-2, with a weak D call TRBD1 (6 bases). V lost 2 bases, J lost 5 bases, and 12 bases lay in between. CDR3 length: 14 amino acids. Per the germline V gene, CDR1 is MNHEY and CDR2 is SVGAGI.

The table lists this clone with a count of one. The chain carries TRBV27 and TRBJ2-7, with D maybe TRBD2 (5 bases). Trimming removed 4 bases at V and 2 bases at J, with 15 bases between. Germline CDR1 reads MNHEY; CDR2 reads SMNVEV (reference sequence). The CDR3 is 15 amino acids. CDR3 region: CASSSHPRTAYEQYF. Here the CDR3 DNA reads TGTGCCAGCAGTTCCCATCCCCGGACTGCCTACGAGCAGTACTTC.

This clone was recorded a few times. The gene calls are TRBV6-2 or TRBV6-3 and TRBJ1-4; tentatively, D is TRBD1 (5 bases). Trimming pared 2 bases from V and 7 bases from J, leaving 8 bases between. The CDR3 has 13 amino acids. Looked up from germline, CDR1 is MNHEY and CDR2 is SVGEGT. The CDR3, as DNA: TGTGCCAGCAGTTACCGCGGGGGTGAAAAACTGTTTTTT. Its translation is CASSYRGGEKLFF.

The V gene is TRBV6-6, the J gene TRBJ1-5; the D gene is possibly TRBD1 (6 bases). The CDR3 is made up of 15 amino acids. The V gene lost 9 bases and the J gene lost 0 bases, with 15 bases spanning the gap. The germline V gene encodes CDR1 MNHNY and CDR2 SVGAGI (reference sequence). CDR3: CASQTGIASNQPQHF. CDR3 nucleotide sequence: TGTGCCAGTCAAACAGGGATCGCTAGCAATCAGCCCCAGCATTTT.

This rearrangement joins TRBV16 to TRBJ1-4, with D unclear. Per germline, CDR1 KGHSY and CDR2 FQNENV. This CDR3 region has 12 residues. V gave up 4 bases and J gave up 8 bases, with 8 bases separating them. CDR3 residues: CASSRPSEKLFF. In DNA, the CDR3 is TGTGCCAGCAGCCGTCCCTCCGAAAAACTGTTTTTT. Full variable domain (missing parts from reference TRBV16 and TRBJ1-4): GEEVAQTPKHLVRGEGQKAKLYCAPIKGHSYVFWYQQVLKNEFKFLISFQNENVFDETGMPKERFSAKCLPNSPCSLEIQATKLEDSAVYFCASSRPSEKLFFGSGTQLSVL.

This rearrangement joins TRBV4-1 to TRBJ2-3, with 7 nucleotides matching TRBD2. V lost 2 bases to trimming and J lost 4 bases; unmatched junction nucleotides: 12. Germline values: CDR1 MGHRA, CDR2 YSYEKL. The CDR3 totals 17 residues. The CDR3 coding sequence is TGCGCCAGCAGCCAACCCCTTAGAGGGAGGGGCGCAGATACGCAGTATTTT. It specifies CASSQPLRGRGADTQYF.

CDR3 sequence reads: CASVVADSREKLFF. CDR3 DNA sequence: TGTGCCAGCGTTGTGGCAGATTCCCGCGAAAAACTGTTTTTT. J is TRBJ1-4 and V is TRBV28; D unclear. Trimming took 8 bases from V and 8 from J, leaving 18 bases between them. The V gene's germline CDR1 is MDHEN and CDR2 SYDVKM. The CDR3 contains 14 residues.

V usage is TRBV30 and J usage is TRBJ1-4, with a possible D match to TRBD1 (5 bases). Germline CDR1 GTSNPN, CDR2 SVGIG (reference sequence). Trimming pared 5 bases from V and 5 bases from J, leaving 18 bases between. The CDR3 is 15 amino acids. The CDR3: CAWSPSGTPNEKLFF. CDR3 nucleotide sequence: TGTGCCTGGTCTCCCTCCGGGACTCCGAATGAAAAACTGTTTTTT.

The table lists this clone with a few counts. This sequence joins TRBV19 and TRBJ2-1; 10 nucleotides agree with TRBD2. The CDR3 extends over 16 amino acids. The V gene end was trimmed by 6 bases and the J gene end by 9 bases; junction bases not matched to a gene: 14. Germline V gives CDR1 LNHDA, CDR2 SQIVND (reference sequence). CDR3 DNA sequence: TGTGCCAGTAGAGCGGACGGGACTAGCGCGTATGTTGAGCAGTTCTTC. Translating it yields CASRADGTSAYVEQFF.

The chain links TRBV25-1 to TRBJ1-1; TRBD1 is a possible D gene (6 bases). This CDR3 spans 15 amino acids. Germline-derived CDR1 and CDR2 are MGHDK and SYGVNS. The V and J ends lost 3 bases and 0 bases respectively, with 11 bases between them. The CDR3 coding sequence is TGTGCCAGCAGTGATCTATGGGACATGAACACTGAAGCTTTCTTT. This gives the protein CASSDLWDMNTEAFF.